The 21 T cell receptor beta chains given below trace back to one sample, sequenced in a study of cytomegalovirus exposure and HLA in healthy donors (dated by TCRdb to about 2017). Libraries came from the immunoSEQ multiplex PCR assay. A mixture of 60 forward primers for TCR Vbeta segments and 13 reverse primers for TCR Jbeta segments was used in the multiplex PCR. TCRdb limited this immuneACCESS table to in-frame rearrangements with V and J called. A share of clones is missing; checked studies link under half to unresolved V genes, and the rest is unexplained. The sample table lists roughly 150,000 clones, around 82% of them with a count of one. The leading ten clones occupy less than 7.5% of the sample. The source material was PBMCs. These receptors came from a woman aged 40 to 55 in good health and CMV-seropositive.

The V and J genes are TRBV7-2 and TRBJ2-4; D perhaps matches TRBD1 (6 bases). The V end was cut by 0 bases, the J end by 8 bases, with 8 bases between. The CDR3 is made up of 13 amino acids. Per germline, CDR1 SGHTA and CDR2 FQGNSA. The CDR3 sequence: CASSLASGDIQYF. In DNA, the CDR3 is TGTGCCAGCAGCTTAGCATCAGGGGACATTCAGTACTTC.

The rearrangement uses TRBV28 and TRBJ2-1; TRBD2 agrees at 7 bases. The CDR3 runs 16 residues. The V segment lost 4 bases and the J segment 4 bases; nucleotides outside the gene matches: 10. CDR1 MDHEN and CDR2 SYDVKM come from the germline V gene. In DNA form, the CDR3 reads TGTGCCAGCAGTTCTGCAAGCGGGACCTCTTACAATGAGCAGTTCTTC. Translation gives CASSSASGTSYNEQFF.

This clone was seen a single time. The chain links TRBV28 to TRBJ1-5; 7 bases align to TRBD1. The CDR3 runs to 18 residues. Per germline, CDR1 MDHEN and CDR2 SYDVKM. The J segment lost 0 bases and the V segment lost 6 bases, leaving 14 bases of the junction unmatched. CDR3 DNA sequence: TGTGCCAGCAGCTCCCCGGGACAGAGGCACTATAGCAATCAGCCCCAGCATTTT. Translation gives CASSSPGQRHYSNQPQHF.

This chain connects TRBV6-1 to TRBJ2-3, with 12 bases matching TRBD1. There are 15 residues in the CDR3. Trimming removed 6 bases from V and 4 bases from J; junction bases left unmatched: 5. Germline V CDR1 and CDR2: MNHNS, SASEGT. CDR3 coding DNA: TGTGCCAGCAGCATGGGGACAGGGGGCCCAGATACGCAGTATTTT. Its protein product is CASSMGTGGPDTQYF.

The chain carries TRBV28 and TRBJ2-7; TRBD1 matches 9 bases. Germline V gene sequence: CDR1 MDHEN, CDR2 SYDVKM. The CDR3 is 13 amino acids. Unmatched junction bases numbered 5, after V lost 6 bases and J lost 5 bases. Written as DNA, the CDR3 is TGTGCCAGCAGCTCTGACAGGGGGGACGAGCAGTACTTC. Its translation is CASSSDRGDEQYF.

This clone was seen more than once but under ten times. The chain links TRBV2 to TRBJ1-4; 7 bases map to TRBD1. The CDR3 totals 16 residues. Germline assignment: CDR1 SNHLY and CDR2 FYNNEI. The V segment lost 6 bases and the J segment 8 bases; nucleotides outside the gene matches: 15. In DNA form, the CDR3 reads TGTGCCAGCAGAAGAACCGGGACAGCTCGAGGGGAAAAACTGTTTTTT. Translated, it gives CASRRTGTARGEKLFF.

The rearrangement uses TRBV4-2 and TRBJ1-2, with D possibly TRBD1 on 6 matching bases. Deletions cut 0 bases from V and 4 bases from J, with 12 bases between. The germline CDR1 and CDR2 sequences are LGHNA and YNFKEQ. The CDR3 has 15 amino acids. The CDR3 loop is CASSQDTGTAYGYTF. CDR3 nucleotides: TGTGCCAGCAGCCAAGATACAGGGACGGCCTATGGCTACACCTTC.

The chain combines TRBV5-1 with TRBJ1-2; D is uncertain. The V gene lost 2 bases and the J gene lost 3 bases, with 11 bases spanning the gap. The CDR3 has 14 residues. The germline gives CDR1 SGHRS, CDR2 YFSETQ. CDR3 residues: CASSFFGSDYGYTF. In DNA, the CDR3 is TGCGCCAGCAGCTTTTTCGGTTCCGACTATGGCTACACCTTC.

In DNA form, the CDR3 reads TGTGCCACCGAAGGCAGGGGGCATCGGACTGAAGCTTTCTTT. It encodes CATEGRGHRTEAFF. The V and J genes are TRBV6-5 and TRBJ1-1, with TRBD1 matching over 8 bases. Germline V gene lookup returns CDR1 MNHEY and CDR2 SVGAGI. The CDR3 totals 14 residues. The V gene end was trimmed by 10 bases and the J gene end by 5 bases; junction bases not matched to a gene: 12.

This clone was picked up one time. The chain links TRBV6-5 to TRBJ2-1; 8 nucleotides align to TRBD2. The CDR3 covers 14 residues. V lost 3 bases to trimming and J lost 8 bases; unmatched junction nucleotides: 6. The germline V gene encodes CDR1 MNHEY and CDR2 SVGAGI. CDR3 region: CASSYGSGSYEQFF. The CDR3 bases are TGTGCCAGCAGTTATGGCAGCGGGAGCTATGAGCAGTTCTTC.

The chain uses TRBV27 and TRBJ2-3; no definite D call. The CDR3 consists of 15 residues. From germline, CDR1 is MNHEY and CDR2 SMNVEV (reference sequence). V was clipped by 5 bases and J by 0 bases, with 12 bases between them. This CDR3 is CASSTLTQSTDTQYF. The CDR3 DNA reads TGTGCCAGCAGTACCTTGACACAGAGCACAGATACGCAGTATTTT.

The gene calls are TRBV7-2 and TRBJ2-5, with a tentative D call TRBD2 (6 bases). The CDR3 is 14 residues long. With 5 bases removed from V and 1 base from J, the gap between germline ends came to 11 bases. In germline, CDR1 is SGHTA, CDR2 FQGNSA. The CDR3 sequence is CASSPGLLQETQYF. The CDR3 coding sequence is TGTGCCAGCAGCCCGGGACTGCTCCAAGAGACCCAGTACTTC. The complete variable domain, with remaining parts taken from reference TRBV7-2 and TRBJ2-5, reads GAGVSQSPSNKVTEKGKDVELRCDPISGHTALYWYRQSLGQGLEFLIYFQGNSAPDKSGLPSDRFSAERTGGSVSTLTIQRTQQEDSAVYLCASSPGLLQETQYFGPGTRLLVL.

This chain connects TRBV7-9 to TRBJ1-5; 9 nucleotides agree with TRBD1. CDR1 and CDR2 from the germline V gene are SEHNR and FQNEAQ (reference sequence). V dropped 5 bases and J dropped 8; count of bases not matched to a gene: 10. CDR3 length: 15 amino acids. The CDR3 region is CASSPNRDRVEPQHF. The CDR3 DNA sequence: TGTGCCAGCAGCCCGAACCGGGACAGGGTAGAGCCCCAGCATTTT.

The chain carries TRBV5-1 and TRBJ2-1; D perhaps matches TRBD2 (5 bases). V was cut by 0 bases and J by 0 bases, with 7 bases left in between. Germline CDR1 and CDR2: SGHRS and YFSETQ. CDR3 length equals 15 residues. The CDR3 coding sequence is TGCGCCAGCAGCTTGGGACGGGACTCCTACAATGAGCAGTTCTTC. Translating it yields CASSLGRDSYNEQFF.

For this clone: Additional DNA sequences in this sample encode the identical CDR3. The CDR3 sequence is CASSLGQIQETQYF. The CDR3 DNA reads as TGTGCCAGCAGCTTGGGACAGATACAAGAGACCCAGTACTTC. The chain recombines TRBV5-6 with TRBJ2-5, with D possibly being TRBD1 (5 bases). The CDR3 sequence is 14 residues long. The V gene's germline CDR1 is SGHDT and CDR2 YYEEEE. V gave up 0 bases and J gave up 2 bases, with 8 bases separating them.

CDR3 region: CAWSGAGSRTEAFF. DNA for the CDR3: TGTGCCTGGAGTGGGGCAGGGTCACGAACTGAAGCTTTCTTT. The chain has TRBV30 and TRBJ1-1; D is possibly TRBD1 (5 bases). Germline loops: CDR1 GTSNPN, CDR2 SVGIG (reference sequence). The germline V and J ends were trimmed by 1 base and 5 bases, with 14 bases remaining between them. The CDR3 consists of 14 residues.

This chain uses TRBV19 with TRBJ2-5; D is possibly TRBD1 (6 bases). The CDR3 is 13 amino acids. Trimming took off 5 bases at V and 7 bases at J, with 14 bases between the two ends. Germline CDR1 LNHDA, CDR2 SQIVND (reference sequence). As DNA, the CDR3 is TGTGCCAGTAGTGAACAGGGTCTTGGGACCCAGTACTTC. This sequence encodes CASSEQGLGTQYF.

Remarks on this clone: At one end the junction does not follow the germline gene, possibly because of a read error. The chain uses TRBV7-9 and TRBJ2-7, with 7 bases that match TRBD1. The CDR3 extends over 17 amino acids. Per the germline V gene, CDR1 is SEHNR and CDR2 is FQNEAQ (reference sequence). This CDR3 is CSSSPGGAGGLRYEQYF. CDR3 bases: TGTTCCAGCAGCCCGGGTGGGGCAGGGGGTCTTCGCTACGAGCAGTACTTC.

This sequence joins TRBV15 and TRBJ2-1; 12 bases line up with TRBD2. V dropped 1 base and J dropped 7; count of bases not matched to a gene: 8. CDR3 size: 17 residues. CDR1 is LNHNV, CDR2 YYDKDF, per germline (reference sequence). This CDR3 reads CATSRGTSGVGRNEQFF. CDR3 nucleotides: TGTGCCACCAGCAGAGGGACTAGCGGGGTAGGACGTAATGAGCAGTTCTTC. Complete variable domain (other parts from reference TRBV15 and TRBJ2-1): DAMVIQNPRYQVTQFGKPVTLSCSQTLNHNVMYWYQQKSSQAPKLLFHYYDKDFNNEADTPDNFQSRRPNTSFCFLDIRSPGLGDTAMYLCATSRGTSGVGRNEQFFGPGTRLTVL.

The chain uses TRBV2 and TRBJ2-5; no firm D call. CDR3 length: 10 residues. V lost 4 bases to trimming and J lost 8 bases, with 5 bases between them. Looked up from germline, CDR1 is SNHLY and CDR2 is FYNNEI. In DNA form, the CDR3 reads TGTGCCAGCAGTGCGTATACCCAGTACTTC. It codes for CASSAYTQYF.

J is TRBJ1-3 and V is TRBV27; D is ambiguous. Germline lookup yields CDR1 MNHEY and CDR2 SMNVEV (reference sequence). This CDR3 has 14 amino acids. Trimming shortened V by 5 bases and J by 0 bases, and 8 bases separated the two germline ends. The CDR3 nucleotides are TGTGCCAGCAGTCCAGCGAGCTCTGGAAACACCATATATTTT. It yields the protein CASSPASSGNTIYF.